This TCR beta chain was profiled in a study of T cell changes during pregnancy in multiple sclerosis. V shed 4 bases and J 3 bases; nucleotides not matched to a gene: 12. This CDR3 has 17 residues. CDR1 LGHNA and CDR2 YSLEER come from the germline V gene. Assay: immunoSEQ multiplex PCR; the TCRdb copy retains only in-frame clones and omits some. The sample lists tens of thousands of clones; approximately 90% were seen once. This clonotype was sampled from a female donor in good health, enrolled as a control in a pregnancy study. The chain carries TRBV4-3 and TRBJ2-3; 8 positions match TRBD2. The sequencing used CD8+ T cells from peripheral blood mononuclear cells, collected after pregnancy. CDR3 in amino acids: CASSLSIGGAGTDTQYF. In DNA form, the CDR3 reads TGCGCCAGCAGCCTATCAATCGGGGGGGCCGGGACAGATACGCAGTATTTT.